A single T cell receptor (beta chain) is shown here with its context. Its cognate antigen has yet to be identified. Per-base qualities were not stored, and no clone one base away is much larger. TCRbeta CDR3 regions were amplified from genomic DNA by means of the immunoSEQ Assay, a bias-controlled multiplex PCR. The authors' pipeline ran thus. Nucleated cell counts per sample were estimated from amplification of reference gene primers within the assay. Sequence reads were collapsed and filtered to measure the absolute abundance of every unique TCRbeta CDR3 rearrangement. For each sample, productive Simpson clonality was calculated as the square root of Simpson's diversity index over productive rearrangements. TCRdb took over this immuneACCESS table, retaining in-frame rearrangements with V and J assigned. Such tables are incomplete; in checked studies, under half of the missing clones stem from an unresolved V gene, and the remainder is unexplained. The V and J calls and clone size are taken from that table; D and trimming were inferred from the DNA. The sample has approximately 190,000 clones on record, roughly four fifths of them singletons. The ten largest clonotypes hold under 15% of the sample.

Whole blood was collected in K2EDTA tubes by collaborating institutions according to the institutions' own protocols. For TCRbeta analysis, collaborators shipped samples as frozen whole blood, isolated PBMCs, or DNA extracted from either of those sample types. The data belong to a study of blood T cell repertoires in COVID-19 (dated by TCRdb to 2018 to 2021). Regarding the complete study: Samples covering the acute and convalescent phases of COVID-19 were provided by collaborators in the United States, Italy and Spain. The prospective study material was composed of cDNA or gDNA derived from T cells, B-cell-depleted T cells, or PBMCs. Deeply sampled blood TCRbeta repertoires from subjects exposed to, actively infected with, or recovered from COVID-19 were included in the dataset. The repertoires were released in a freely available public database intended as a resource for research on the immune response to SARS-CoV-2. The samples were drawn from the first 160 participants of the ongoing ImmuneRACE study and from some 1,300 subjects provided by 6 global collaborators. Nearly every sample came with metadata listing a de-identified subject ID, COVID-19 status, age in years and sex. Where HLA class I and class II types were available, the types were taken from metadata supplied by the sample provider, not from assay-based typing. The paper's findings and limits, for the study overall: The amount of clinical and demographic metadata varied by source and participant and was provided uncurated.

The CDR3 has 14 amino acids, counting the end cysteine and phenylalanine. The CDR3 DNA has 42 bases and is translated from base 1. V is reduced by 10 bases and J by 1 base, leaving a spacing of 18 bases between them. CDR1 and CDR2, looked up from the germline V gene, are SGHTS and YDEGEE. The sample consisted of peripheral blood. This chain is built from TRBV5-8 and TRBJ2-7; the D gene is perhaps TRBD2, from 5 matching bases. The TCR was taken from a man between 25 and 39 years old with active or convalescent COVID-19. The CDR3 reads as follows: CASVDGIASYEQYF. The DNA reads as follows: TGTGCCTCCGTTGACGGGATCGCATCCTACGAGCAGTACTTC.